Detailed here is one T cell receptor (beta chain). V was pared by 4 bases and J by 0 bases, with 17 bases between. This CDR3 has 17 amino acids. CDR1 is SGHTA, CDR2 FQGNSA, per germline. The data belong to a study of blood T cell repertoires in COVID-19. Study as a whole: Specimens from acute and convalescent COVID-19 originated in the United States, Italy and Spain.

TCRdb's copy holds only in-frame clones and misses some; the assay was immunoSEQ multiplex PCR. The sample has about 290,000 clones, around 86% seen once. This receptor was identified in a young woman with active or convalescent COVID-19. The sequencing sample was made of peripheral blood. The V call is TRBV7-2, the J call TRBJ2-3; no definite D call. DNA for the CDR3: TGTGCCAGCAGCTCGTCCGACTGGATAACTAGCACAGATACGCAGTATTTT. Amino acids: CASSSSDWITSTDTQYF.